The entry below gives a single T cell receptor beta chain sequence along with its context. Libraries were prepared by immunoSEQ multiplex PCR; TCRdb keeps only in-frame clonotypes and omits some of them. Found here are roughly 160,000 clones, about 93% of them singletons; the top ten hold about 0.6%. Germline CDR1 and CDR2: SNHLY and FYNNEI. Trimming cost V 6 bases and J 1 base, with 9 bases left between them. CDR3 size: 13 residues. This record comes from a study of T cell responses to AZD1222 COVID-19 vaccine. This receptor was identified in an adult in good health. The sequences come from peripheral blood, collected on day 0 of AZD1222 vaccination. The rearrangement links TRBV2 to TRBJ1-1; D uncertain. CDR3 in DNA: TGTGCCAGCAGCCCGTGGCGGAACACTGAAGCTTTCTTT. It codes for CASSPWRNTEAFF.